The T cell receptor (beta chain) under discussion was sequenced for a study of beta chain features in type 1 diabetes. General study results and limits: Resolution of whether HLA type affects TCRB rearrangement was not achieved here. The study found moderately but significantly shorter TCRB CDR3s in all four CD4+ subsets of Type 1 diabetes patients. Patients with type 1 diabetes showed fewer VDJ junction insertions and more deletions. Researchers reported that naive, central memory and Treg TCRB repertoires appeared more similar in patients than in healthy donors.

A word on this clone: Its specificity is unknown.

What was sequenced were expressed TCRB transcripts, since all of the isolated RNA had been reverse transcribed. Sequencing used immunoSEQ multiplex PCR; TCRdb keeps in-frame clones, though not all of them. The repertoire holds about 250,000 clones, 11% seen once, with over 0.015% in the top ten. CD4+ cells of the naive, central memory, regulatory and stem cell-like memory types were sorted via CD45RO/CCR7/CD25/CD127/CD95/CD27. This CDR3 has 18 residues. CDR1 and CDR2 (germline): SNHLY, FYNNEI. The V end was cut by 5 bases, the J end by 0 bases, with 21 bases between. This TCR was recovered from a man aged 30-40 years with type 1 diabetes. The sequencing sample was made of naive CD4+ T cells from blood. This chain connects TRBV2 to TRBJ2-3; a possible D gene is TRBD1 (5 bases). The CDR3 coding sequence is TGTGCCAGCAGTTACCCTCATACAGGTCCGACTAGCACAGATACGCAGTATTTT. Amino acid sequence: CASSYPHTGPTSTDTQYF.